This TCR beta chain was recorded in a study of blood T cell repertoires in COVID-19. Turning to the study itself: The origin of the acute and convalescent COVID-19 samples was the United States, Italy and Spain. PBMCs, B-cell-depleted T cells, or T cells were the source of the cDNA or gDNA that made up the material.

Original processing notes: Amplification from reference gene primers served as the basis for estimated nucleated cell counts. The method was immunoSEQ multiplex PCR; TCRdb's version includes in-frame clones alone and lacks a portion of them. V, J and clone size were drawn from that table, and D and trimming were deduced from the DNA. The table includes approximately 210,000 clones, about nine tenths detected once. Germline CDR1 and CDR2: SGHRS and YFSETQ. The CDR3 totals 18 residues. Trimming cost V 5 bases and J 0 bases, with 23 bases left between them. Input material: peripheral blood. The TCR sequence derives from a young man who had recovered from COVID-19. This chain links TRBV5-1 with TRBJ1-1; a possible D gene is TRBD1 (6 bases). In DNA form, the CDR3 reads TGCGCCAGCAGACTCCTGGACAGATCTATTACTTTGAACACTGAAGCTTTCTTT. Protein: CASRLLDRSITLNTEAFF.